The 23 T cell receptor beta chains below were found in one sample sequenced in a study of blood T cell repertoires in COVID-19. Using immunoSEQ multiplex PCR, the repertoire was profiled, and TCRdb retains in-frame clones only, with some absent. The repertoire holds 310,000 or so clones, with 80% to 90% as singletons. The specimen sequenced was peripheral blood. These receptors originate from a man aged 25-45 years with COVID-19, enrolled during active disease.

V usage is TRBV9 and J usage is TRBJ1-2; a possible D gene is TRBD1 (5 bases). The CDR3 covers 14 residues. The V and J ends lost 1 base and 6 bases respectively, with 13 bases between them. Germline CDR1 and CDR2: SGDLS and YYNGEE. CDR3 nucleotide sequence: TGTGCCAGCAGCGTAAACTCGGGGGTCGATGGCTACACCTTC. This sequence encodes CASSVNSGVDGYTF.

This clone occurred a few times. CDR3 residues: CASSQQNKRADEKLFF. In DNA form, the CDR3 reads TGCGCCAGCAGTCAGCAAAACAAGAGGGCCGATGAAAAACTGTTTTTT. J is TRBJ1-4 and V is TRBV23-1; the D is unclear. TRBV23-1 is labeled an ORF, and its function is uncertain. V was trimmed by 3 bases and J by 6 bases, leaving 17 bases between them. CDR3 size: 16 residues.

This clone was detected once. The V gene is TRBV7-2, the J gene TRBJ1-4, with unresolved D. The germline V gene has CDR1 SGHTA and CDR2 FQGNSA. The CDR3 length is 14 residues. For the CDR3, the DNA is TGTGCAATATCCCCGGAGCCCGGGAGGGAAAAACTGTTTTTT. Amino acids: CAISPEPGREKLFF.

J is TRBJ1-2 and V is TRBV28; 9 bases fit TRBD1. The CDR3 spans 14 residues. Germline values: CDR1 MDHEN, CDR2 SYDVKM. Trimming cost V 5 bases and J 5 bases; bases outside gene matches: 6. The CDR3 region is CASSGGTGPYGYTF. For the CDR3, the DNA is TGTGCCAGCAGTGGGGGGACAGGGCCTTATGGCTACACCTTC.

This clone was observed a few times. The genes are TRBV19 and TRBJ2-7; 7 bases align to TRBD1. Trimming removed 5 bases from V and 6 bases from J; junction bases left unmatched: 10. Germline lookup yields CDR1 LNHDA and CDR2 SQIVND (reference sequence). CDR3 length: 14 amino acids. As DNA, the CDR3 is TGTGCCAGTAGTCCTGACAGGGAATCGAGCGAGCAGTACTTC. The encoded protein is CASSPDRESSEQYF.

The genes are TRBV28 and TRBJ1-2, with D unclear. CDR1 and CDR2 (germline): MDHEN, SYDVKM. The CDR3 runs 12 residues. The ends were cut back, 4 bases at V and 3 bases at J, with 6 bases in the middle. CDR3 loop: CASSYQDYGYTF. The DNA of the CDR3 is TGTGCCAGCAGTTATCAGGACTATGGCTACACCTTC.

This chain joins TRBV19 and TRBJ1-5, with 7 bases that match TRBD1. This CDR3 has 15 residues. The trim removed 5 bases at V and 1 base at J, leaving 5 bases unmatched. CDR1 and CDR2 (germline): LNHDA, SQIVND (reference sequence). CDR3 in amino acids: CASSSGQRSNQPQHF. The CDR3 DNA follows: TGTGCCAGTAGTTCGGGACAGAGGAGCAATCAGCCCCAGCATTTT.

The V call is TRBV24-1, the J call TRBJ1-4, with 11 positions matching TRBD1. Germline CDR1 is KGHDR and CDR2 is SFDVKD. The CDR3 totals 16 residues. V dropped 5 bases and J dropped 10; count of bases not matched to a gene: 11. CDR3 loop: CATSGGGTGTGGKLFF. CDR3 DNA: TGTGCCACCAGTGGAGGGGGAACCGGGACAGGGGGAAAACTGTTTTTT.

The chain uses TRBV9 and TRBJ2-3, with 8 positions matching TRBD2. The CDR3 length is 18 residues. V gave up 5 bases and J gave up 2 bases; unmatched junction bases: 16. Germline loops: CDR1 SGDLS, CDR2 YYNGEE. CDR3 DNA: TGTGCCAGCAGTGCTCGGGGGAGCGGGGGCCTTATCACAGATACGCAGTATTTT. This gives the protein CASSARGSGGLITDTQYF.

The chain uses TRBV7-9 and TRBJ1-1; D call uncertain. CDR3 length: 13 residues. The germline gives CDR1 SEHNR, CDR2 FQNEAQ (reference sequence). V was pared by 5 bases and J by 1 base, with 8 bases between. The CDR3 is CASSLEGNTEAFF. CDR3 DNA sequence: TGTGCCAGCAGCCTGGAGGGGAACACTGAAGCTTTCTTT.

The chain links TRBV24-1 to TRBJ2-2, with D maybe TRBD2 (5 bases). V was cut by 5 bases and J by 2 bases, with 20 bases left in between. CDR1 and CDR2 (germline): KGHDR, SFDVKD. The CDR3 is made up of 18 amino acids. The CDR3 loop reads CATSVPEAGPGNTGELFF. In nucleotides, the CDR3 is TGTGCCACCAGTGTGCCCGAAGCCGGGCCGGGAAACACCGGGGAGCTGTTTTTT.

The CDR3 loop reads CASRRGASNEQFF. The CDR3 DNA sequence: TGTGCCAGCAGACGGGGGGCGTCGAATGAGCAGTTCTTC. The chain employs TRBV7-2 and TRBJ2-1, with D perhaps TRBD2 (7 bases). Trimming took 6 bases from V and 7 from J, leaving 13 bases between them. Germline CDR1 SGHTA, CDR2 FQGNSA. The CDR3 sequence is 13 residues long.

The chain is built from TRBV7-9 and TRBJ1-6, with 7 bases aligning to TRBD1. The trim removed 5 bases at V and 5 bases at J, leaving 6 bases unmatched. CDR1 is SEHNR and CDR2 is FQNEAQ in the germline V gene (reference sequence). CDR3 length: 15 amino acids. In DNA form, the CDR3 reads TGTGCCAGCAGCCTAGGACAGGCGGATAATTCACCCCTCCACTTT. Translating gives CASSLGQADNSPLHF.

The chain has TRBV28 and TRBJ2-5; D may be TRBD2 (5 bases). CDR1 is MDHEN, CDR2 SYDVKM, per germline. The CDR3 totals 16 residues. V shed 3 bases and J shed 2 bases, with 16 bases lying between them. This CDR3 reads CASSLVGSGGQETQYF. The CDR3, as DNA: TGTGCCAGCAGTTTGGTGGGCTCTGGAGGACAAGAGACCCAGTACTTC.

The table lists this clone with a count of one. The genes are TRBV4-3 and TRBJ1-2; 9 positions agree with TRBD1. Germline V gene data show CDR1 as LGHNA and CDR2 as YSLEER. This CDR3 has 17 residues. V dropped 1 base and J dropped 5; count of bases not matched to a gene: 11. CDR3 amino acids: CASSQVSPLTGGYGYTF. The CDR3, as DNA: TGCGCCAGCAGCCAAGTTTCTCCGCTGACAGGGGGTTATGGCTACACCTTC.

The chain is built from TRBV5-4 and TRBJ1-4, with 8 bases fitting TRBD1. This CDR3 region has 14 residues. Germline V gives CDR1 SGHNT, CDR2 YYREEE (reference sequence). The junction had 3 bases not matched to a gene; V was cut back by 4 bases and J by 4 bases. CDR3 sequence: CASSPGQVNEKLFF. CDR3 in DNA: TGTGCCAGCAGCCCGGGACAGGTTAATGAAAAACTGTTTTTT.

J is TRBJ1-2 and V is TRBV18; possible D gene TRBD1, 6 bases. The CDR3 is 14 amino acids. Trimming pared 3 bases from V and 4 bases from J, leaving 12 bases between. CDR1 is KGHSH, CDR2 LQKENI, per germline. The DNA for the CDR3 is TGTGCCAGCTCACCGACAACAGGGCCCTATGGCTACACCTTC. As protein: CASSPTTGPYGYTF.

The chain recombines TRBV25-1 with TRBJ2-1, with 10 positions matching TRBD2. Unmatched junction bases numbered 16, after V lost 8 bases and J lost 9 bases. CDR1 and CDR2 from the germline V gene are MGHDK and SYGVNS. CDR3 size: 16 residues. The CDR3 coding sequence is TGTGCCAGCTTAGACCATCTAGCGGGAGCAAGTAGTGAGCAGTTCTTC. Amino acid sequence: CASLDHLAGASSEQFF.

This chain connects TRBV19 to TRBJ1-1; perhaps TRBD1 as D (5 bases). The CDR3 has 13 residues. V was trimmed by 3 bases and J by 5 bases, leaving 10 bases between them. From germline, CDR1 is LNHDA and CDR2 SQIVND (reference sequence). The CDR3, as DNA: TGTGCCAGTAGTATCAACCAGGGAACTGAAGCTTTCTTT. It codes for CASSINQGTEAFF.

The CDR3 loop is CASSETSEGSGNTIYF. CDR3 sequence (DNA): TGTGCCAGCAGTGAGACCTCGGAGGGGTCCGGAAACACCATATATTTT. This chain connects TRBV6-4 to TRBJ1-3; possibly TRBD1 for D (5 bases). Germline values: CDR1 MRHNA, CDR2 SNTAGT. Deletions cut 3 bases from V and 4 bases from J, with 16 bases between. This CDR3 spans 16 amino acids.

In the case of this clone: The sample has other DNA sequences that encode this CDR3 too. V and J are TRBV7-2 and TRBJ2-1; 7 bases match TRBD1. The J segment lost 0 bases and the V segment lost 1 base, leaving 0 bases of the junction unmatched. The CDR3 runs to 15 residues. Germline lookup yields CDR1 SGHTA and CDR2 FQGNSA. The CDR3 reads CASSLDRGSYNEQFF. The CDR3 DNA reads as TGTGCCAGCAGCTTAGACAGGGGCTCCTACAATGAGCAGTTCTTC.

This chain joins TRBV5-1 and TRBJ2-2; 10 bases map to TRBD1. Germline V gene lookup returns CDR1 SGHRS and CDR2 YFSETQ. The J segment lost 6 bases and the V segment lost 4 bases, leaving 3 bases of the junction unmatched. The CDR3 runs to 14 residues. The CDR3 DNA reads as TGCGCCAGCAGCCCCGGGACAGGGGCCGGGGAGCTGTTTTTT. It codes for CASSPGTGAGELFF.

The chain employs TRBV30 and TRBJ2-4; 13 bases line up with TRBD2. V was clipped by 8 bases and J by 0 bases; unmatched bases: 10. This CDR3 comprises 17 residues. Germline V gene sequence: CDR1 GTSNPN, CDR2 SVGIG (reference sequence). The CDR3 loop reads CARIGTSGDLAKNIQYF. CDR3 in DNA: TGTGCCCGGATCGGGACTAGCGGGGATCTAGCCAAAAACATTCAGTACTTC.